The 27 T cell receptor beta chains listed next were all sequenced from one sample in a study of cytomegalovirus exposure and HLA in healthy donors. The PCR had 60 Vbeta and 13 Jbeta primers. Generated by immunoSEQ multiplex PCR, the TCRdb table keeps only in-frame clones and is missing some. This sample carries some 130,000 clones, approximately 89% of them seen once, and the ten largest clones take approximately 6.7%. Material: PBMCs. The receptors originated from a woman in her twenties or thirties in good health and CMV-seropositive.

This chain uses TRBV27 with TRBJ1-2; 10 nucleotides agree with TRBD1. Germline V CDR1 and CDR2: MNHEY, SMNVEV (reference sequence). The CDR3 runs to 17 residues. Trimming took 4 bases from V and 4 from J; bases not matched to a gene: 12. The CDR3 spells CASSSHFGQGEGYGYTF. The CDR3 DNA reads as TGTGCCAGCAGTTCACACTTTGGACAGGGGGAAGGCTATGGCTACACCTTC.

J is TRBJ1-2 and V is TRBV9; possibly TRBD1 for D (5 bases). Between the trimmed V and J ends, which lost 0 bases and 4 bases, there was a span of 10 bases. Germline V gene sequence: CDR1 SGDLS, CDR2 YYNGEE. The CDR3 loop spans 14 amino acids. The CDR3 spells CASSVGGEGYGYTF. The CDR3 DNA is TGTGCCAGCAGCGTAGGAGGGGAGGGCTATGGCTACACCTTC. Variable domain in full (rest from reference TRBV9 and TRBJ1-2): DSGVTQTPKHLITATGQRVTLRCSPRSGDLSVYWYQQSLDQGLQFLIQYYNGEERAKGNILERFSAQQFPDLHSELNLSSLELGDSALYFCASSVGGEGYGYTFGSGTRLTVV.

This clone was found once. The chain carries TRBV11-2 and TRBJ2-2, with D perhaps matching TRBD1 (6 bases). The germline V gene encodes CDR1 SGHAT and CDR2 FQNNGV. Trimming removed 1 base at V and 6 bases at J, with 9 bases between. This CDR3 is built from 14 residues. CDR3 sequence: CASSLGRGSGELFF. The CDR3 DNA reads TGTGCCAGCAGCTTAGGAAGGGGGTCCGGGGAGCTGTTTTTT.

The gene calls are TRBV28 and TRBJ2-7, with 10 positions matching TRBD1. J lost 3 bases, V lost 8 bases, and 7 bases had no gene match. The CDR3 totals 14 residues. Looked up from germline, CDR1 is MDHEN and CDR2 is SYDVKM. The CDR3 protein is CASASGQGFYEQYF. In nucleotides, the CDR3 is TGTGCCAGCGCTTCGGGACAGGGGTTCTACGAGCAGTACTTC.

The rearrangement links TRBV6-1 to TRBJ1-6; D remains ambiguous. V lost 6 bases and J 8 bases, leaving 14 bases between the germline ends. The CDR3 loop spans 14 amino acids. The germline gives CDR1 MNHNS, CDR2 SASEGT. The CDR3 DNA reads TGTGCCAGCAGGAGAGGTCAGGAGGATTCACCCCTCCACTTT. The encoded protein is CASRRGQEDSPLHF.

This sequence joins TRBV18 and TRBJ1-1; D remains unclear. V shed 6 bases and J shed 0 bases, with 11 bases lying between them. Germline lookup yields CDR1 KGHSH and CDR2 LQKENI. The CDR3 is 14 amino acids. CDR3 region: CASSLDIMNTEAFF. DNA for the CDR3: TGTGCCAGCTCCCTCGACATCATGAACACTGAAGCTTTCTTT. Based on the CDR3 plus reference TRBV18 and TRBJ1-1, the full variable domain is NAGVMQNPRHLVRRRGQEARLRCSPMKGHSHVYWYRQLPEEGLKFMVYLQKENIIDESGMPKERFSAEFPKEGPSILRIQQVVRGDSAAYFCASSLDIMNTEAFFGQGTRLTVV.

The V gene is TRBV5-1, the J gene TRBJ1-2, with TRBD1 matching 8 bases. CDR3 length: 16 residues. The germline V gene encodes CDR1 SGHRS and CDR2 YFSETQ. V trimming: 0 bases; J trimming: 7 bases; junction bases outside the gene matches: 11. Here the CDR3 reads CASSLGPQGASSGYTF. The CDR3 DNA is TGCGCCAGCAGCTTGGGCCCTCAGGGGGCGAGTAGTGGCTACACCTTC.

This clone was found a few times. The chain couples TRBV6-6 to TRBJ2-3; D gene ambiguous. Trimming cost V 5 bases and J 6 bases, with 6 bases left between them. The CDR3 extends over 11 amino acids. Germline V gene lookup returns CDR1 MNHNY and CDR2 SVGAGI (reference sequence). This chain's CDR3 is CASSPLDTQYF. The CDR3 nucleotides read TGTGCCAGCAGTCCGTTGGATACGCAGTATTTT.

A few counts support this clone. The chain couples TRBV11-2 to TRBJ2-1, with D maybe TRBD2 (6 bases). The CDR3 length is 15 residues. The V and J ends lost 3 bases and 6 bases respectively, with 15 bases between them. Germline V lookup: CDR1 SGHAT, CDR2 FQNNGV. The CDR3 region has the DNA TGTGCCAGCAGCTTTGACCCTGGGACTTTCAATGAGCAGTTCTTC. Translating gives CASSFDPGTFNEQFF.

The chain combines TRBV5-1 with TRBJ1-1; D might be TRBD1 (5 bases). This CDR3 is built from 13 residues. Germline-derived CDR1 and CDR2 are SGHRS and YFSETQ. Deletions cut 0 bases from V and 6 bases from J, with 9 bases between. CDR3 coding DNA: TGCGCCAGCAGCTTGGGGGGCGGTCCTGAAGCTTTCTTT. This sequence encodes CASSLGGGPEAFF.

The chain uses TRBV19 and TRBJ1-1, with D unresolved. V dropped 10 bases and J dropped 4 bases, with 4 bases sitting between them. CDR3 length equals 9 residues. CDR1 is LNHDA, CDR2 SQIVND, per germline (reference sequence). CDR3: CATFTEAFF. DNA of the CDR3: TGTGCCACCTTCACTGAAGCTTTCTTT.

The genes are TRBV7-2 and TRBJ2-7; maybe TRBD1 (5 bases). The CDR3 length is 13 residues. Germline values: CDR1 SGHTA, CDR2 FQGNSA. The V and J ends lost 4 bases and 2 bases respectively, with 9 bases between them. CDR3 in DNA: TGTGCCAGCAGCTCCAGGGATCCCTACGAGCAGTACTTC. Its protein is CASSSRDPYEQYF.

In its sample, this clone was seen once. The chain carries TRBV6-6 and TRBJ2-4; a weak D match, TRBD1 (6 bases). The CDR3 contains 16 residues. The ends were cut back, 3 bases at V and 0 bases at J, with 12 bases in the middle. Germline-derived CDR1 and CDR2 are MNHNY and SVGAGI (reference sequence). The CDR3 is CASSYRTVLAKNIQYF. The CDR3 DNA follows: TGTGCCAGCAGTTATCGGACAGTTCTAGCCAAAAACATTCAGTACTTC.

Remarks on this clone: Other nucleotide sequences from this sample produce the same CDR3. The chain links TRBV5-1 to TRBJ2-1, with D possibly being TRBD2 (7 bases). Germline-derived CDR1 and CDR2 are SGHRS and YFSETQ. There are 15 residues in the CDR3. Trimming removed 0 bases at V and 4 bases at J, with 11 bases between. In DNA, the CDR3 is TGCGCCAGCAGCTTGGGGGGGGGCGGGTACAATGAGCAGTTCTTC. This sequence encodes CASSLGGGGYNEQFF.

V gene TRBV2 combines with J gene TRBJ2-2, with D unclear. This CDR3 is built from 12 residues. CDR1 SNHLY and CDR2 FYNNEI come from the germline V gene. V lost 6 bases to trimming and J lost 9 bases, with 11 bases between them. The CDR3 sequence: CASSPLLWELFF. In nucleotides, the CDR3 is TGTGCCAGCAGCCCCCTGCTATGGGAGCTGTTTTTT. Full variable domain (missing parts from reference TRBV2 and TRBJ2-2): EPEVTQTPSHQVTQMGQEVILRCVPISNHLYFYWYRQILGQKVEFLVSFYNNEISEKSEIFDDQFSVERPDGSNFTLKIRSTKLEDSAMYFCASSPLLWELFFGEGSRLTVL.

The V gene is TRBV12-2, the J gene TRBJ1-5. TRBV12-2 is tagged as a pseudogene. The CDR3 is 17 residues long. The CDR3 DNA reads TGTGCAAGTCGCTTAGCGATCGGGACTGGGGTCGGTCAGCCCCAGCATTTT. This sequence encodes CASRLAIGTGVGQPQHF.

The chain has TRBV9 and TRBJ1-1; D gene unclear. This CDR3 has 14 residues. From germline, CDR1 is SGDLS and CDR2 YYNGEE. V lost 0 bases, J lost 1 base, and 7 bases lay in between. The CDR3 nucleotides are TGTGCCAGCAGCGTAGTTCAAGCGAACACTGAAGCTTTCTTT. Translating gives CASSVVQANTEAFF.

This chain joins TRBV5-1 and TRBJ2-1; 9 bases line up with TRBD2. The V gene end was trimmed by 7 bases and the J gene end by 8 bases; junction bases not matched to a gene: 7. The CDR3 sequence is 13 residues long. Germline loops: CDR1 SGHRS, CDR2 YFSETQ. The CDR3 bases are TGCGCCAGCCAACCTAGCGGGAAGGATGAGCAGTTCTTC. This encodes CASQPSGKDEQFF.

The rearrangement uses TRBV9 and TRBJ1-4; TRBD1 is a possible D gene (6 bases). Trimming took 3 bases from V and 3 from J, leaving 12 bases between them. The CDR3 has 15 amino acids. CDR1 and CDR2 (germline): SGDLS, YYNGEE. CDR3 in amino acids: CASSATGKSNEKLFF. The CDR3 nucleotides read TGTGCCAGCAGCGCAACAGGGAAATCTAATGAAAAACTGTTTTTT.

The rearrangement links TRBV7-9 to TRBJ2-1, with 8 positions matching TRBD2. The ends lost 4 bases at V and 2 bases at J; junction bases unmatched: 10. The CDR3 covers 17 residues. Germline V gives CDR1 SEHNR, CDR2 FQNEAQ (reference sequence). The CDR3 protein is CASSYPGVSGAYNEQFF. In DNA form, the CDR3 reads TGTGCCAGCAGCTACCCCGGAGTTAGCGGGGCCTACAATGAGCAGTTCTTC.

This chain joins TRBV2 and TRBJ2-7; 11 positions match TRBD1. CDR3 length: 14 residues. The J segment lost 4 bases and the V segment lost 5 bases, leaving 4 bases of the junction unmatched. Germline values: CDR1 SNHLY, CDR2 FYNNEI. CDR3 residues: CASSLDRGPYEQYF. DNA for the CDR3: TGTGCCAGCAGTTTGGACAGGGGGCCATACGAGCAGTACTTC.

This chain connects TRBV9 to TRBJ2-4; D is possibly TRBD2 (6 bases). Germline V lookup: CDR1 SGDLS, CDR2 YYNGEE. The CDR3 loop spans 15 amino acids. The germline V and J ends were trimmed by 3 bases and 8 bases, with 18 bases remaining between them. The CDR3 spells CASSAGVSGRDIQYF. Here the CDR3 DNA reads TGTGCCAGCAGCGCCGGCGTCAGCGGGCGGGACATTCAGTACTTC. Full variable domain (remainder filled in from reference TRBV9 and TRBJ2-4): DSGVTQTPKHLITATGQRVTLRCSPRSGDLSVYWYQQSLDQGLQFLIQYYNGEERAKGNILERFSAQQFPDLHSELNLSSLELGDSALYFCASSAGVSGRDIQYFGAGTRLSVL.

The V gene is TRBV27, the J gene TRBJ2-5; unclear D gene. CDR3 size: 14 residues. Trimming took off 6 bases at V and 2 bases at J, with 13 bases between the two ends. CDR1 and CDR2 from the germline V gene are MNHEY and SMNVEV (reference sequence). The CDR3 coding sequence is TGTGCCAGCAGCTTTATCACAGCTCAAGAGACCCAGTACTTC. The encoded protein is CASSFITAQETQYF.

The chain is built from TRBV19 and TRBJ2-1, with TRBD2 identical over 16 bases. The germline V gene has CDR1 LNHDA and CDR2 SQIVND (reference sequence). V was clipped by 2 bases and J by 10 bases; unmatched bases: 2. The CDR3 runs to 15 residues. Written as DNA, the CDR3 is TGTGCCAGTAGTATAAAGGGACTAGCGGGAGGGGAGCAGTTCTTC. Protein product: CASSIKGLAGGEQFF.

The gene calls are TRBV27 and TRBJ2-7, with D maybe TRBD1 (8 bases). The CDR3 spans 16 residues. Trimming left V 2 bases short and J 0 bases short, with 14 bases between. In germline, CDR1 is MNHEY, CDR2 SMNVEV (reference sequence). The CDR3 protein is CASSLSGTGPSYEQYF. The CDR3 nucleotides read TGTGCCAGCAGTTTAAGCGGGACAGGACCCTCCTACGAGCAGTACTTC.

The gene calls are TRBV2 and TRBJ2-1, with unresolved D. Germline lookup yields CDR1 SNHLY and CDR2 FYNNEI. The germline V and J ends were trimmed by 0 bases and 1 base, with 7 bases remaining between them. The CDR3 sequence is 15 residues long. The CDR3 spells CASSEARLSYNEQFF. The DNA for the CDR3 is TGTGCCAGCAGTGAAGCCCGACTGTCCTACAATGAGCAGTTCTTC.

The sample holds a few counts of this clone. The rearrangement links TRBV7-9 to TRBJ1-3; D unclear. This CDR3 has 15 amino acids. V was shortened by 7 bases and J by 1 base, with 14 bases between the two germline ends. Germline V gene data show CDR1 as SEHNR and CDR2 as FQNEAQ (reference sequence). The CDR3 loop reads CASTPRSLSGNTIYF. In DNA, the CDR3 is TGTGCCAGCACCCCCCGCTCCCTATCTGGAAACACCATATATTTT.